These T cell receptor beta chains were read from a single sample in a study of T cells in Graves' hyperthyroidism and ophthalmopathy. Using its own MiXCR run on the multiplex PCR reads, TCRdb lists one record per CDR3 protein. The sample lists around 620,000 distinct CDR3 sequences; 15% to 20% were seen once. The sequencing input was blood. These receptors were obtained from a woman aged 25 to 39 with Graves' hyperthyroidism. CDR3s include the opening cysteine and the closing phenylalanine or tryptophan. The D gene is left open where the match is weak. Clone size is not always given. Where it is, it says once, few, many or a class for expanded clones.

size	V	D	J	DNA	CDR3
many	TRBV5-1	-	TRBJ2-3	TGCGCCAGCAGGTGGGGAGCGAGCACAGATACGCAGTATTTT	CASRWGASTDTQYF
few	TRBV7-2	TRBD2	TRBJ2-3	TGTGCCAGCAGCTTGGGACTAGCGGGAATCCCTAGCACAGATACGCAGTATTTT	CASSLGLAGIPSTDTQYF
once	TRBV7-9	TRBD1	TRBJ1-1	TGTGCCAGCAGCTTCCAAGGGGGCACTTTCACTGAAGCTTTCTTT	CASSFQGGTFTEAFF
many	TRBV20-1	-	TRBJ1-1	TGCAGTGGGACCGGACAGATAACTGAAGCTTTCTTT	CSGTGQITEAFF
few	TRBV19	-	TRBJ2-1	TGTGCCAGTAGTATAGCGGGAGTTTCGTACAATGAGCAGTTCTTC	CASSIAGVSYNEQFF
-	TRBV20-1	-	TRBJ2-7	TGCAGTGCTAGGCTCAGGATCTACGAGCAGTACTTC	CSARLRIYEQYF
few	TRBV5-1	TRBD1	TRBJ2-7	TGCGCCAGCAGCGACCGGGACAGTATCGGCGAGCAGTACTTC	CASSDRDSIGEQYF
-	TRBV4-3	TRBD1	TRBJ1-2	TGCGCCAGCAGCCCGGGACAGGGCGAATCTAACTATGGCTACACCTTC	CASSPGQGESNYGYTF
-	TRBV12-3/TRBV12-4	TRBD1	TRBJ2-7	TGTGCCAGCAGTCAGATAAGTACGACAGGGGGCCTCTACGAGCAGTACTTC	CASSQISTTGGLYEQYF
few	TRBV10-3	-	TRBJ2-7	TGTGCCATCAGTGAGTTTGGCGAGCAGTACTTC	CAISEFGEQYF
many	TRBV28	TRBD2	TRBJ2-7	TGTGCCAGCAGTTTGCTCGGTAGCGGGGCCTACGAGCAGTACTTC	CASSLLGSGAYEQYF
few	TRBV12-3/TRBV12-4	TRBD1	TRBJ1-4	TGTGCCAGCAGTACACATACCGGGACAGACGAAAAACTGTTTTTT	CASSTHTGTDEKLFF
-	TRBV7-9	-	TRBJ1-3	TGTGCCAGTCGACTGTTCTCTGGAAACACCATATATTTT	CASRLFSGNTIYF
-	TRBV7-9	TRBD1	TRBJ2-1	TGTGCCAGCAGCGCCCCGACAGGGTTTTATGAGCAGTTCTTC	CASSAPTGFYEQFF
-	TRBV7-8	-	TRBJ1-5	TGTGCCAGCAGCTTATCCCGAGGGGGAGGGAGTCAGCCCCAGCATTTT	CASSLSRGGGSQPQHF
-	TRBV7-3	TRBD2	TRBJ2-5	TGTGCCAGCAGCGCGGGACTAGCGGGTCAAGAGACCCAGTACTTC	CASSAGLAGQETQYF
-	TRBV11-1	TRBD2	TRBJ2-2	TGTGCCAGTCTCGAGAAGGCGGTGTCTAGCGGGAGGAAGAACACCGGGGAGCTGTTTTTT	CASLEKAVSSGRKNTGELFF
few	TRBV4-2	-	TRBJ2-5	TGTGCCAGCAGCCCATCAGGGTTGCAAGAGACCCAGTACTTC	CASSPSGLQETQYF
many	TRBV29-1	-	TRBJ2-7	TGCAGCGTCGCATCCGGGGCCTACGAGCAGTACTTC	CSVASGAYEQYF
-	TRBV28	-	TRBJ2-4	TGTGCCAGCACCTCGTCTGAGACAGCGATTTCCAAAAACATTCAGTACTTC	CASTSSETAISKNIQYF
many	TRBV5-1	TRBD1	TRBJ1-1	TGTGCCAGCAGTTTATGGACAGGGGACACTGAAGCTTTCTTT	CASSLWTGDTEAFF
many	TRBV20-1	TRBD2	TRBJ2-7	TGCAGTGCGGGGGGACTAGCGGGAAACTACGAGCAGTACTTC	CSAGGLAGNYEQYF
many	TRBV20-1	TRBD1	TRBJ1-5	TGCAGTGCTTCCGGGACAGGGATTCAGCCCCAGCATTTT	CSASGTGIQPQHF
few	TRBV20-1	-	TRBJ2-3	TGCAGTGCTAAACGGACCACTCGGCGGGATACGCAGTATTTT	CSAKRTTRRDTQYF
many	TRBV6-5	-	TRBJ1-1	TGTGCCAGCAGTTACTCGATATCAACAGGGCGTACTGAAGCTTTCTTT	CASSYSISTGRTEAFF
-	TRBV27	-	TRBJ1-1	TGTGCCAGCAGTTTACAGGGTTGGAGCACTGAAGCTTTCTTT	CASSLQGWSTEAFF
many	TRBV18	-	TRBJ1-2	TGTGCCAGCTCACCACTACAGAACCTCTATGGCTACACCTTC	CASSPLQNLYGYTF
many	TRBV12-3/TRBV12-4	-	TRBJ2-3	TGTGCCAGCAGTTTACGGAGTGACGATACGCAGTATTTT	CASSLRSDDTQYF
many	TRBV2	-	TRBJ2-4	TGTGCCAGCAGTGAAAACAGGGAAGTCAGCTACTTC	CASSENREVSYF
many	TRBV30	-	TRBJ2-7	TGTGCCTGGAGCCGGGACACCTCCTACGAGCAGTACTTC	CAWSRDTSYEQYF
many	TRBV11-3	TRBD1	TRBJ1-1	TGTGCCAGCAGCTTAGGGGACAGGGGTGCGAACACTGAAGCTTTCTTT	CASSLGDRGANTEAFF
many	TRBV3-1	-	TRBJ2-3	TGTGCCAGCAGCCAAGGACCGACGGGAATAACAACAGATACGCAGTATTTT	CASSQGPTGITTDTQYF
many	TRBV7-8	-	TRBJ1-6	TGTGCCAGCAGCTTAGCGATTAGTTCACCCCTCCACTTT	CASSLAISSPLHF
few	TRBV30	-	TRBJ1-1	TGTGCCTGGAGGGGCTCGGGTAGGCAGGAAGCTTTCTTT	CAWRGSGRQEAFF
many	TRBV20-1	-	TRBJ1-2	TGCAGTGGGGGCCGATCGGTTAACTATGGCTACACCTTC	CSGGRSVNYGYTF
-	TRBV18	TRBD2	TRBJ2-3	TGTGCCAGCTCACCACCGGGACTATCCACAGATACGCAGTATTTT	CASSPPGLSTDTQYF
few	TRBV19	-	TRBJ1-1	TGTGCCAGTACCCCATCCAGGGGAATAACTGAAGCTTTCTTT	CASTPSRGITEAFF
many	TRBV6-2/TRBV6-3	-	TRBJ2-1	TGTGCCAGCAGTTATGGGTCTTTGAGGCCGCTAGATTACAATGAGCAGTTCTTC	CASSYGSLRPLDYNEQFF
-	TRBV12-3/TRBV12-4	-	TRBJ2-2	TGTGCCAGCAGTTCACTCATCATGTCTACCGGGGAGCTGTTTTTT	CASSSLIMSTGELFF
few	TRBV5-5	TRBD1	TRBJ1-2	TGTGCCAGCAGCTTGTTTGGACAGGGGGCTTTTGGCTACACCTTC	CASSLFGQGAFGYTF
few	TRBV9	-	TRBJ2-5	TGTGCCAGCAGCAGTAGGGCCGGGGCCTGGGAGACCCAGTACTTC	CASSSRAGAWETQYF
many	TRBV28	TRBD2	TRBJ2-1	TGTGCCAGCAGTCGAAGGACTAGCGGGAGTGGAAATGAGCAGTTCTTC	CASSRRTSGSGNEQFF
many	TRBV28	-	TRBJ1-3	TGTGCCAGCAGTTTAGGCAGGGCAGGCAACACCATATATTTT	CASSLGRAGNTIYF